What follows are 10 T cell receptor beta chains derived from one specimen sequenced in a study of blood T cell repertoires in COVID-19. Libraries were prepared by immunoSEQ multiplex PCR; TCRdb keeps only in-frame clonotypes and omits some of them. The data contain 93,000 or so clones, approximately 86% of them seen just once; the ten biggest clones take up 3.5%. Material: peripheral blood. The receptors come from a human donor in a cohort sampled during active COVID-19.

For the CDR3, the DNA is TGCGCCAGCAGCCAAGATCGGAGTACCCGGAACACTGAAGCTTTCTTT. Translated, it gives CASSQDRSTRNTEAFF. J is TRBJ1-1 and V is TRBV4-3; no clear D. The V gene lost 0 bases and the J gene lost 1 base, with 12 bases spanning the gap. CDR1 LGHNA and CDR2 YSLEER come from the germline V gene. The CDR3 is 16 amino acids.

The chain uses TRBV4-1 and TRBJ2-7, with 9 bases lining up with TRBD2. This CDR3 has 16 amino acids. Germline-derived CDR1 and CDR2 are MGHRA and YSYEKL. The junction had 7 bases not matched to a gene; V was cut back by 0 bases and J by 4 bases. This chain's CDR3 is CASSQDVLAGQYEQYF. CDR3 in DNA: TGCGCCAGCAGCCAAGATGTGCTAGCGGGGCAATACGAGCAGTACTTC.

This chain uses TRBV5-1 with TRBJ2-7; TRBD2 aligns across 7 bases. Unmatched junction bases numbered 17, after V lost 4 bases and J lost 4 bases. The length of the CDR3 is 17 residues. Germline loops: CDR1 SGHRS, CDR2 YFSETQ. CDR3 residues: CASSAGGGRLLGYEQYF. The CDR3 coding sequence is TGCGCCAGCAGCGCCGGGGGAGGGCGCCTTCTAGGGTACGAGCAGTACTTC.

This chain connects TRBV18 to TRBJ1-2, with D unresolved. Deletions cut 3 bases from V and 2 bases from J, with 10 bases between. This CDR3 is 14 amino acids long. Germline lookup yields CDR1 KGHSH and CDR2 LQKENI. In nucleotides, the CDR3 is TGTGCCAGCTCACCTACACGGGAAAACTATGGCTACACCTTC. It translates to CASSPTRENYGYTF. The variable domain in full, completed from reference TRBV18 and TRBJ1-2, reads NAGVMQNPRHLVRRRGQEARLRCSPMKGHSHVYWYRQLPEEGLKFMVYLQKENIIDESGMPKERFSAEFPKEGPSILRIQQVVRGDSAAYFCASSPTRENYGYTFGSGTRLTVV.

The chain joins TRBV5-4 to TRBJ2-7; TRBD2 aligns across 7 bases. Germline V gene sequence: CDR1 SGHNT, CDR2 YYREEE (reference sequence). Losses at the gene ends were 3 bases for V and 5 bases for J; bases not matched to a gene: 8. The CDR3 has 14 residues. The CDR3 sequence is CASSSELGRDEQYF. For the CDR3, the DNA is TGTGCCAGCAGCTCGGAACTAGGGAGGGACGAGCAGTACTTC.

This clone was recorded once. V gene TRBV3-1 (or the pseudogene TRBV3-2) combines with J gene TRBJ1-2; 9 bases are shared with TRBD1. The germline V gene encodes CDR1 LGHDT and CDR2 YNNKEL (reference sequence). V lost 3 bases and J lost 5; bases outside the gene matches: 4. The CDR3 loop spans 14 amino acids. CDR3 sequence: CASSHRQGDYGYTF. As DNA, the CDR3 is TGTGCCAGCAGCCACAGACAGGGGGATTATGGCTACACCTTC.

V usage is TRBV18 and J usage is TRBJ2-7, with 9 bases matching TRBD2. Germline V gene data show CDR1 as KGHSH and CDR2 as LQKENI. This CDR3 is 14 amino acids long. After removal of 3 bases from V and 5 bases from J, the junction contained 5 bases not matched to a gene. The CDR3 DNA reads TGTGCCAGCTCACCGTTAATAGCGGGAGACGAGCAGTACTTC. It encodes CASSPLIAGDEQYF.

The rearrangement links TRBV6-5 to TRBJ1-2; 10 bases match TRBD1. Trimming took 4 bases from V and 8 from J; bases not matched to a gene: 13. The germline gives CDR1 MNHEY, CDR2 SVGAGI. The CDR3 length is 16 residues. The CDR3 bases are TGTGCCAGCAGTTCCCTGGATGGGACAGGGGACGGAGGCTACACCTTC. Translated: CASSSLDGTGDGGYTF.

The chain couples TRBV12-3 or TRBV12-4 to TRBJ1-2; 8 bases line up with TRBD1. This CDR3 is built from 12 residues. Losses at the gene ends were 6 bases for V and 8 bases for J; bases not matched to a gene: 5. The DNA of the CDR3 is TGTGCCAGCAGGCCAACAGGGGGAGGCTACACCTTC. Encoded protein: CASRPTGGGYTF.

The chain couples TRBV6-1 to TRBJ2-7, with D tentatively TRBD2 (6 bases). CDR1 and CDR2 (germline): MNHNS, SASEGT. V dropped 1 base and J dropped 5 bases, with 18 bases sitting between them. This CDR3 has 16 residues. The CDR3 nucleotides read TGTGCCAGCAGTGAAGTTGGTAAGCGGGTATCCCACGAGCAGTACTTC. Encoded protein: CASSEVGKRVSHEQYF.